This passage covers 25 T cell receptor beta chains from one sample sequenced in a study of blood T cell repertoires in COVID-19. Using immunoSEQ multiplex PCR, the repertoire was profiled, and TCRdb retains in-frame clones only, with some absent. Here the sample spans nearly 200,000 clones, about 86% being singletons. Specimen: PBMCs or T cells enriched from blood (not recorded which). The origin of the receptors is a man aged 35 to 55 who had recovered from COVID-19.

The CDR3 reads CASSPQGAASGANVLTF. The DNA of the CDR3 is TGCGCCAGCAGCCCACAGGGGGCTGCCTCTGGGGCCAACGTCCTGACTTTC. V is TRBV5-1 and J is TRBJ2-6; 9 nucleotides align to TRBD1. Germline assignment: CDR1 SGHRS and CDR2 YFSETQ. This CDR3 is built from 17 residues. J was trimmed by 0 bases and V by 4 bases; bases with no gene match: 5.

The chain carries TRBV4-2 and TRBJ2-7, with 10 bases that match TRBD2. The CDR3 contains 16 residues. V lost 0 bases, J lost 2 bases, and 4 bases stayed unmatched. Germline assignment: CDR1 LGHNA and CDR2 YNFKEQ. The DNA of the CDR3 is TGTGCCAGCAGCCAAGACGCGACTAGCGGGCCCTACGAGCAGTACTTC. It codes for CASSQDATSGPYEQYF.

A few counts support this clone. The V and J genes are TRBV27 and TRBJ1-2; 8 nucleotides agree with TRBD1. The CDR3 covers 14 residues. After removal of 5 bases from V and 4 bases from J, the junction contained 6 bases not matched to a gene. The V gene's germline CDR1 is MNHEY and CDR2 SMNVEV (reference sequence). CDR3 nucleotide sequence: TGTGCCAGCAGTAAGGACAGGGTGATCTATGGCTACACCTTC. Translating it yields CASSKDRVIYGYTF.

The V and J genes are TRBV5-5 and TRBJ1-1, with D hard to call. Germline loops: CDR1 SGHKS, CDR2 YYEKEE (reference sequence). The length of the CDR3 is 15 residues. Trimming took 4 bases from V and 1 from J, leaving 14 bases between them. CDR3 loop: CASSRLHEGNTEAFF. The CDR3 nucleotides read TGTGCCAGCAGCCGGTTACATGAGGGGAACACTGAAGCTTTCTTT.

This chain uses TRBV15 with TRBJ2-2; 9 bases align to TRBD1. Germline V lookup: CDR1 LNHNV, CDR2 YYDKDF (reference sequence). There are 16 residues in the CDR3. Trimming cost V 1 base and J 7 bases; bases outside gene matches: 7. CDR3 in amino acids: CATSRALQGANGELFF. The DNA for the CDR3 is TGTGCCACCAGCAGAGCTCTACAGGGGGCGAACGGGGAGCTGTTTTTT.

This sequence joins TRBV5-4 and TRBJ2-5; TRBD2 agrees at 7 bases. The V and J ends lost 2 bases and 5 bases, in that order; junction bases with no gene match: 6. The CDR3 consists of 14 residues. CDR1 is SGHNT and CDR2 is YYREEE in the germline V gene (reference sequence). CDR3 loop: CASSLAGRGETQYF. The CDR3 DNA sequence: TGTGCCAGCAGCTTAGCGGGGCGCGGGGAGACCCAGTACTTC.

The chain has TRBV7-9 and TRBJ1-1; the match to TRBD1 covers 7 bases. V trimming: 3 bases; J trimming: 5 bases; junction bases outside the gene matches: 9. The CDR3 is 15 residues long. Germline assignment: CDR1 SEHNR and CDR2 FQNEAQ (reference sequence). As DNA, the CDR3 is TGTGCCAGCAGCTTCCGAGGGGGCACGGAGACTGAAGCTTTCTTT. This encodes CASSFRGGTETEAFF.

The chain combines TRBV11-2 with TRBJ1-1; D gene ambiguous. Trimming took off 5 bases at V and 5 bases at J, with 18 bases between the two ends. The V gene's germline CDR1 is SGHAT and CDR2 FQNNGV. The CDR3 has 15 amino acids. CDR3 protein: CASSPSLRTRTEAFF. The DNA of the CDR3 is TGTGCCAGCAGCCCCTCACTAAGAACGAGAACTGAAGCTTTCTTT.

The chain couples TRBV13 to TRBJ1-3; 7 bases align to TRBD1. Trimming removed 4 bases from V and 0 bases from J; junction bases left unmatched: 6. The germline CDR1 and CDR2 sequences are PRHDT and FYEKMQ (reference sequence). The CDR3 has 16 residues. CDR3 loop: CASSWTTGSSGNTIYF. The CDR3, as DNA: TGTGCCAGCAGCTGGACGACAGGGAGCTCTGGAAACACCATATATTTT.

The chain joins TRBV3-1 (or the pseudogene TRBV3-2) to TRBJ1-2; 7 bases map to TRBD1. Trimming at V came to 6 bases and at J to 8 bases, leaving 6 bases not matched to a gene. This CDR3 has 12 residues. The germline CDR1 and CDR2 sequences are LGHDT and YNNKEL (reference sequence). This CDR3 reads CASRETGTGYTF. In DNA form, the CDR3 reads TGTGCCAGCAGGGAGACAGGGACAGGCTACACCTTC.

The gene calls are TRBV25-1 and TRBJ2-7, with TRBD1 matching over 9 bases. The CDR3 covers 16 residues. Losses at the gene ends were 6 bases for V and 2 bases for J; bases not matched to a gene: 11. The germline CDR1 and CDR2 sequences are MGHDK and SYGVNS. This CDR3 reads CASSNIPGQGTYEQYF. CDR3 sequence (DNA): TGTGCCAGCAGCAACATCCCGGGACAGGGTACCTACGAGCAGTACTTC.

The chain employs TRBV6-5 and TRBJ2-7; TRBD1 matches 8 bases. The junction had 9 bases not matched to a gene; V was cut back by 7 bases and J by 4 bases. Germline CDR1 and CDR2: MNHEY and SVGAGI. CDR3 length equals 14 residues. The DNA for the CDR3 is TGTGCCAGCAACCCGACAGGGGAAAATTACGAGCAGTACTTC. The encoded protein is CASNPTGENYEQYF.

The J gene is TRBJ2-3, the V gene TRBV19; weak D call: TRBD2 (7 bases). The length of the CDR3 is 14 residues. Per the germline V gene, CDR1 is LNHDA and CDR2 is SQIVND (reference sequence). V shed 6 bases and J shed 4 bases, with 14 bases lying between them. CDR3 loop: CASRTRGGADTQYF. In DNA form, the CDR3 reads TGTGCCAGTAGAACGAGGGGGGGAGCAGATACGCAGTATTTT. Filled out from reference TRBV19 and TRBJ2-3, the complete variable domain reads DGGITQSPKYLFRKEGQNVTLSCEQNLNHDAMYWYRQDPGQGLRLIYYSQIVNDFQKGDIAEGYSVSREKKESFPLTVTSAQKNPTAFYLCASRTRGGADTQYFGPGTRLTVL.

The chain recombines TRBV7-2 with TRBJ1-3; TRBD1 agrees at 8 bases. J was trimmed by 2 bases and V by 0 bases; bases with no gene match: 0. Looked up from germline, CDR1 is SGHTA and CDR2 is FQGNSA. The CDR3 length is 15 residues. CDR3 coding DNA: TGTGCCAGCAGCTTAGCGACAGGGGCTGGAAACACCATATATTTT. The encoded protein is CASSLATGAGNTIYF.

The chain has TRBV7-9 and TRBJ1-2; no reliable D call. This CDR3 spans 14 amino acids. CDR1 is SEHNR and CDR2 is FQNEAQ in the germline V gene (reference sequence). The V gene lost 1 base and the J gene lost 10 bases, with 16 bases spanning the gap. The CDR3 loop is CASSLGPQASDYTF. In DNA form, the CDR3 reads TGTGCCAGCAGCTTAGGTCCCCAGGCGTCTGACTACACCTTC.

V and J are TRBV4-3 and TRBJ2-2; maybe TRBD2 (6 bases). Germline V gene lookup returns CDR1 LGHNA and CDR2 YSLEER. V lost 5 bases and J 2 bases, leaving 9 bases between the germline ends. This CDR3 contains 14 residues. The DNA for the CDR3 is TGCGCCAGCAGCATGGGGACTAACACCGGGGAGCTGTTTTTT. Amino acids: CASSMGTNTGELFF.

The genes are TRBV30 and TRBJ2-2; TRBD1 agrees at 11 bases. V dropped 6 bases and J dropped 5; count of bases not matched to a gene: 8. Germline values: CDR1 GTSNPN, CDR2 SVGIG (reference sequence). CDR3 size: 15 residues. CDR3 coding DNA: TGTGCCTGTCTGCCGGGACAGGGGGTGACCGGGGAGCTGTTTTTT. Its translation: CACLPGQGVTGELFF.

The chain employs TRBV7-9 and TRBJ1-2, with 8 bases matching TRBD1. The J segment lost 6 bases and the V segment lost 5 bases, leaving 5 bases of the junction unmatched. Looked up from germline, CDR1 is SEHNR and CDR2 is FQNEAQ (reference sequence). The CDR3 runs to 13 residues. Written as DNA, the CDR3 is TGTGCCAGCAGCAGGACAGGGATCGATGGCTACACCTTC. Protein sequence: CASSRTGIDGYTF. The whole variable domain, remainder taken from reference TRBV7-9 and TRBJ1-2, is DTGVSQNPRHKITKRGQNVTFRCDPISEHNRLYWYRQTLGQGPEFLTYFQNEAQLEKSRLLSDRFSAERPKGSFSTLEIQRTEQGDSAMYLCASSRTGIDGYTFGSGTRLTVV.

The rearrangement uses TRBV5-6 and TRBJ1-1; D is uncertain. The V end lost 0 bases, the J end lost 0 bases, and 9 bases lay between the germline ends. CDR1 and CDR2 from the germline V gene are SGHDT and YYEEEE. The CDR3 covers 15 residues. The CDR3 sequence: CASSLDPFMNTEAFF. As DNA, the CDR3 is TGTGCCAGCAGCTTGGATCCTTTTATGAACACTGAAGCTTTCTTT.

V and J are TRBV5-1 and TRBJ1-2, with D perhaps TRBD1 (6 bases). The V gene lost 2 bases and the J gene lost 8 bases, with 16 bases spanning the gap. There are 14 residues in the CDR3. The germline V gene encodes CDR1 SGHRS and CDR2 YFSETQ. CDR3 region: CASSLAGTPDGYTF. In DNA, the CDR3 is TGCGCCAGCAGCTTAGCCGGGACACCGGACGGCTACACCTTC.

This clone occurred once. The gene calls are TRBV5-6 and TRBJ1-3; D might be TRBD1 (5 bases). V lost 1 base and J 6 bases, leaving 11 bases between the germline ends. Per germline, CDR1 SGHDT and CDR2 YYEEEE. The CDR3 extends over 14 amino acids. The chain's CDR3 is CASSLSGQENTIYF. CDR3 coding DNA: TGTGCCAGCAGCTTGTCAGGGCAGGAAAACACCATATATTTT.

V usage is TRBV12-3 or TRBV12-4 and J usage is TRBJ2-5; possibly TRBD1 for D (5 bases). The CDR3 loop spans 11 amino acids. Trimming stripped 11 bases from V and 4 bases from J, with 11 bases between. The CDR3 DNA reads TGTGCCTCCAGGGTTTCAGAGACCCAGTACTTC. Protein: CASRVSETQYF.

Note on this clone: In the same sample, other DNA sequences code for this CDR3. The gene calls are TRBV19 and TRBJ2-5; perhaps TRBD2 as D (5 bases). The CDR3 is 13 amino acids. Between the trimmed V and J ends, which lost 4 bases and 5 bases, there was a span of 11 bases. Germline V gene data show CDR1 as LNHDA and CDR2 as SQIVND (reference sequence). This CDR3 reads CASSTTSVETQYF. CDR3 nucleotide sequence: TGTGCCAGTAGTACTACTAGTGTTGAGACCCAGTACTTC.

The chain links TRBV10-3 to TRBJ1-2; 7 bases match TRBD1. The germline V gene encodes CDR1 ENHRY and CDR2 SYGVKD. The CDR3 has 15 amino acids. After removal of 7 bases from V and 8 bases from J, the junction contained 16 bases not matched to a gene. The CDR3 nucleotides are TGTGCCATCACGGGACAGAGTGGCGGAGGTGGCGGCTACACCTTC. This sequence encodes CAITGQSGGGGGYTF.

The rearrangement links TRBV13 to TRBJ1-1; D not certain. CDR1 and CDR2 (germline): PRHDT, FYEKMQ (reference sequence). The length of the CDR3 is 14 residues. V lost 2 bases to trimming and J lost 4 bases, with 11 bases between them. The DNA for the CDR3 is TGTGCCAGCAGCTTACTCGGCGGGGTCACTGAAGCTTTCTTT. Translated, it gives CASSLLGGVTEAFF.